Described below is a single T cell receptor (beta chain) sequence and its context. Under the authors' procedure: Estimated nucleated cell counts came from reference gene primer amplification. TCRdb keeps only in-frame clones here, not all; method: immunoSEQ multiplex PCR. The V and J calls and clone size come from that table; D and trimming were worked out from the DNA. The sample has roughly 330,000 clones, around four fifths seen once. These data originate in a study of blood T cell repertoires in COVID-19. For the study at large: The United States, Italy and Spain supplied acute and convalescent COVID-19 samples.

Sample: peripheral blood. This clonotype was obtained from a woman aged 50 to 65 with acute or convalescent COVID-19.

DNA of the CDR3: TGTGCCATCAGTGCCCGGGGGGATCAAGAGACCCAGTACTTC. Residues: CAISARGDQETQYF. The chain uses TRBV10-3 and TRBJ2-5, with TRBD2 matching over 7 bases. The CDR3 contains 14 residues. Germline V gives CDR1 ENHRY, CDR2 SYGVKD. Trimming cost V 4 bases and J 2 bases; bases outside gene matches: 4.